This T cell receptor beta chain was sequenced for a study of blood T cell repertoires in COVID-19. Germline CDR1 SQVTM, CDR2 ANQGSEA. CDR3 length: 12 amino acids. V was trimmed by 7 bases and J by 7 bases, leaving 16 bases between them. TCRdb's copy holds only in-frame clones and misses some; the assay was immunoSEQ multiplex PCR. The sample has more than 10,000 clones, about 90% seen once; the top ten hold less than 30%. The rearrangement uses TRBV29-1 and TRBJ1-2, with D perhaps TRBD1 (5 bases). The TCR was taken from a human donor in a cohort sampled during active COVID-19. The sequenced sample was peripheral blood. The CDR3: CSAGGIQGGYTF. The CDR3 nucleotides are TGCAGCGCGGGGGGGATTCAGGGTGGCTACACCTTC.